The next 21 T cell receptor beta chains were all read from a single sample in a study of blood T cell repertoires in COVID-19. TCRdb keeps only in-frame clones here, not all; method: immunoSEQ multiplex PCR. Altogether approximately 210,000 clones are present, around 84% being singletons, with the ten largest covering 20%. Sequenced: peripheral blood. These receptors originate from a human donor in a cohort sampled during active COVID-19.

The genes are TRBV2 and TRBJ1-1; TRBD1 agrees at 7 bases. The ends lost 7 bases at V and 1 base at J; junction bases unmatched: 3. The CDR3 is 13 residues long. The germline gives CDR1 SNHLY, CDR2 FYNNEI. The chain's CDR3 is CASIRQGNTEAFF. The CDR3 region has the DNA TGTGCCAGCATTCGACAGGGGAACACTGAAGCTTTCTTT.

The rearrangement uses TRBV18 and TRBJ1-1; 10 bases line up with TRBD1. The CDR3 totals 16 residues. From germline, CDR1 is KGHSH and CDR2 LQKENI. Losses at the gene ends were 6 bases for V and 0 bases for J; bases not matched to a gene: 7. Here the CDR3 reads CASSQGQGRVNTEAFF. In DNA form, the CDR3 reads TGTGCCAGCTCTCAGGGACAGGGGAGAGTGAACACTGAAGCTTTCTTT.

The genes are TRBV19 and TRBJ1-4; tentatively, D is TRBD1 (6 bases). Between the trimmed V and J ends, which lost 3 bases and 7 bases, there was a span of 15 bases. In germline, CDR1 is LNHDA, CDR2 SQIVND (reference sequence). The CDR3 sequence is 15 residues long. In DNA form, the CDR3 reads TGTGCCAGTAGTATCGCCAGGGGCCGAGGTGAAAAACTGTTTTTT. Translated, it gives CASSIARGRGEKLFF.

The chain uses TRBV18 and TRBJ1-1, with D possibly matching TRBD1 (6 bases). With 3 bases removed from V and 0 bases from J, the gap between germline ends came to 11 bases. There are 15 residues in the CDR3. Per the germline V gene, CDR1 is KGHSH and CDR2 is LQKENI. The CDR3 spells CASSPYREMNTEAFF. The CDR3, as DNA: TGTGCCAGCTCACCTTACAGGGAGATGAACACTGAAGCTTTCTTT.

V gene TRBV24-1 combines with J gene TRBJ2-7, with D perhaps TRBD1 (6 bases). The CDR3 extends over 17 amino acids. CDR1 is KGHDR, CDR2 SFDVKD, per germline. V was trimmed by 0 bases and J by 6 bases, leaving 20 bases between them. Here the CDR3 reads CATSDLHRGIFLFEQYV. Written as DNA, the CDR3 is TGTGCCACCAGTGATTTGCATAGGGGGATCTTCCTTTTCGAGCAGTACGTC.

J is TRBJ1-4 and V is TRBV5-1; TRBD1 agrees at 9 bases. The CDR3 length is 17 residues. Germline V lookup: CDR1 SGHRS, CDR2 YFSETQ. V dropped 4 bases and J dropped 8; count of bases not matched to a gene: 15. CDR3 sequence (DNA): TGCGCCAGCAGCGAGGGACAGGGAGGCGGGGGATACGAAAAACTGTTTTTT. Its protein is CASSEGQGGGGYEKLFF.

A remark on this clone: This sample includes further DNA sequences coding for the same CDR3. The chain has TRBV19 and TRBJ2-3; 11 bases are shared with TRBD2. After removal of 5 bases from V and 3 bases from J, the junction contained 4 bases not matched to a gene. The CDR3 is 15 amino acids. Germline assignment: CDR1 LNHDA and CDR2 SQIVND (reference sequence). This chain's CDR3 is CASSLLAGETDTQYF. CDR3 DNA sequence: TGTGCCAGTAGTCTACTAGCGGGGGAAACAGATACGCAGTATTTT.

This clone has a handful of counts. This chain joins TRBV3-1 (or the pseudogene TRBV3-2) and TRBJ1-1; TRBD1 might be the D (6 bases). Germline CDR1 and CDR2: LGHDT and YNNKEL (reference sequence). The germline V and J ends were trimmed by 9 bases and 3 bases, with 17 bases remaining between them. The CDR3 totals 14 residues. The CDR3: CASSYRVRDTEAFF. In DNA, the CDR3 is TGTGCCAGTTCATACAGGGTAAGGGACACTGAAGCTTTCTTT.

The V and J genes are TRBV5-1 and TRBJ2-7; D is possibly TRBD1 (6 bases). The germline V gene has CDR1 SGHRS and CDR2 YFSETQ. Trimming stripped 3 bases from V and 3 bases from J, with 16 bases between. This CDR3 contains 15 residues. The CDR3, as DNA: TGCGCCAGCAGCTCCCTCGGGACACAAAACTACGAGCAGTACTTC. It codes for CASSSLGTQNYEQYF.

V gene TRBV3-1 (or the pseudogene TRBV3-2) combines with J gene TRBJ1-2; no definite D call. CDR1 is LGHDT, CDR2 YNNKEL, per germline (reference sequence). The CDR3 contains 15 residues. V lost 5 bases and J 2 bases, leaving 15 bases between the germline ends. The CDR3, as DNA: TGTGCCAGCAGCGAAGTCCCCCAGGCCAACTATGGCTACACCTTC. Translated: CASSEVPQANYGYTF.

The chain is built from TRBV28 and TRBJ2-7, with TRBD1 matching 7 bases. Germline CDR1 reads MDHEN; CDR2 reads SYDVKM. The CDR3 totals 17 residues. J gave up 2 bases and V 2 bases, and 12 bases lay outside the gene matches. CDR3 amino acids: CASSLSRGFDMAYEQYF. Written as DNA, the CDR3 is TGTGCCAGCAGTTTAAGCAGGGGGTTCGATATGGCCTACGAGCAGTACTTC.

The V and J genes are TRBV11-1 and TRBJ1-5; tentative D call: TRBD1 (6 bases). The CDR3 spans 14 residues. V lost 3 bases and J 11 bases, leaving 17 bases between the germline ends. The germline V gene has CDR1 SGHAT and CDR2 FQDESV (reference sequence). CDR3 nucleotides: TGTGCCAGCAGCTTTGGAGGTGGGGACATGACCCAGCATTTT. Its protein is CASSFGGGDMTQHF.

The rearrangement joins TRBV5-4 to TRBJ2-7; possibly TRBD2 for D (7 bases). Trimming took off 10 bases at V and 2 bases at J, with 16 bases between the two ends. Looked up from germline, CDR1 is SGHNT and CDR2 is YYREEE (reference sequence). This CDR3 has 13 amino acids. The CDR3: CAYGGRTAYEQYF. CDR3 DNA: TGTGCCTACGGGGGGCGGACCGCCTACGAGCAGTACTTC.

This rearrangement joins TRBV11-1 to TRBJ2-2, with D perhaps matching TRBD2 (6 bases). The V end was cut by 7 bases, the J end by 5 bases, with 20 bases between. The CDR3 runs 16 residues. Per germline, CDR1 SGHAT and CDR2 FQDESV (reference sequence). The CDR3 region is CASTRTLIAGTGELFF. In DNA, the CDR3 is TGTGCCAGCACCCGAACACTAATTGCGGGGACCGGGGAGCTGTTTTTT.

The chain carries TRBV15 and TRBJ2-6; possible D gene TRBD1, 6 bases. The germline CDR1 and CDR2 sequences are LNHNV and YYDKDF (reference sequence). Trimming shortened V by 0 bases and J by 4 bases, and 10 bases separated the two germline ends. The CDR3 extends over 16 amino acids. The DNA of the CDR3 is TGTGCCACCAGCAGAGAATGGGGGCCCGGGGCCAACGTCCTGACTTTC. Its protein product is CATSREWGPGANVLTF. Complete variable domain (other parts from reference TRBV15 and TRBJ2-6): DAMVIQNPRYQVTQFGKPVTLSCSQTLNHNVMYWYQQKSSQAPKLLFHYYDKDFNNEADTPDNFQSRRPNTSFCFLDIRSPGLGDTAMYLCATSREWGPGANVLTFGAGSRLTVL.

The chain links TRBV29-1 to TRBJ1-4; 10 nucleotides align to TRBD1. The germline CDR1 and CDR2 sequences are SQVTM and ANQGSEA. CDR3 length: 14 residues. The J segment lost 8 bases and the V segment lost 6 bases, leaving 9 bases of the junction unmatched. CDR3 protein: CSVRPGQGNEKLFF. For the CDR3, the DNA is TGCAGCGTCCGACCGGGACAGGGGAACGAAAAACTGTTTTTT.

V is TRBV20-1 and J is TRBJ1-2, with TRBD1 matching over 9 bases. Unmatched junction bases numbered 5, after V lost 5 bases and J lost 10 bases. The CDR3 runs 11 residues. CDR1 is DFQATT, CDR2 SNEGSKA, per germline (reference sequence). The CDR3: CSAAGQGIYTF. The CDR3 region has the DNA TGCAGTGCTGCGGGACAGGGAATCTACACCTTC.

The chain joins TRBV6-1 to TRBJ2-2, with D possibly being TRBD1 (6 bases). This CDR3 region has 17 residues. Germline V lookup: CDR1 MNHNS, CDR2 SASEGT. V lost 3 bases and J 6 bases, leaving 20 bases between the germline ends. This chain's CDR3 is CASSEFRGQGFAGELFF. The CDR3 DNA is TGTGCCAGCAGTGAGTTTAGGGGCCAGGGGTTCGCCGGGGAGCTGTTTTTT.

The genes are TRBV29-1 and TRBJ1-1, with 7 bases fitting TRBD1. Germline trimming cut 6 bases from V and 6 bases from J; bases unmatched to any gene: 7. CDR3 size: 12 residues. Germline CDR1 is SQVTM and CDR2 is ANQGSEA. CDR3 sequence: CSVNTQGAEAFF. CDR3 coding DNA: TGCAGCGTAAATACCCAGGGGGCTGAAGCTTTCTTT.

With respect to this clone: The junction does not match germline at one end; this may be a read error. This rearrangement joins TRBV7-7 to TRBJ2-5; 8 bases fit TRBD2. The CDR3 totals 16 residues. The germline CDR1 and CDR2 sequences are SSHAT and FNYEAQ (reference sequence). Here the CDR3 DNA reads TGTGCTAGCAGCTTAAGCGAGCGGGGGTCGCAAGAGACCCAGTACTTC. Its protein product is CASSLSERGSQETQYF.

This rearrangement joins TRBV2 to TRBJ2-2; 14 bases align to TRBD2. Germline V gene sequence: CDR1 SNHLY, CDR2 FYNNEI. CDR3 length equals 15 residues. With 11 bases clipped from V and 6 bases from J, the junction kept 8 bases outside the gene matches. The CDR3 DNA reads as TGTGCCGGGGGACTAGCGGGAGCGTTTGCCGGGGAGCTGTTTTTT. Its protein is CAGGLAGAFAGELFF.